These 2 T cell receptor beta chains were all obtained from the same sample, sequenced in a study of cytomegalovirus exposure and HLA in healthy donors. A multiplex PCR was run with 60 Vbeta primers and 13 Jbeta primers. Sequencing was performed with immunoSEQ multiplex PCR; in TCRdb, only in-frame clones are kept and a portion is missing. This table holds under 150,000 clones, approximately 80% found once. Sequenced input: PBMCs. The receptors stem from a boy younger than 10 in good health and CMV-seronegative.

The V gene is TRBV19, the J gene TRBJ1-3; 10 nucleotides match TRBD1. In germline, CDR1 is LNHDA, CDR2 SQIVND (reference sequence). V lost 3 bases and J lost 3; bases outside the gene matches: 11. CDR3 length: 18 amino acids. The CDR3 protein is CASSIFGWTGGYGNTIYF. The CDR3, as DNA: TGTGCCAGTAGTATCTTCGGCTGGACAGGGGGTTATGGAAACACCATATATTTT.

The chain uses TRBV11-3 and TRBJ1-2; 12 nucleotides align to TRBD1. V shed 3 bases, J shed 8 bases, and the junction held 4 bases outside the gene matches. The CDR3 has 14 amino acids. Germline-derived CDR1 and CDR2 are SGHNT and YENEEA. In DNA form, the CDR3 reads TGTGCCAGCAGCTTCGGGACAGGGGGCGACGGCTACACCTTC. Translation gives CASSFGTGGDGYTF.